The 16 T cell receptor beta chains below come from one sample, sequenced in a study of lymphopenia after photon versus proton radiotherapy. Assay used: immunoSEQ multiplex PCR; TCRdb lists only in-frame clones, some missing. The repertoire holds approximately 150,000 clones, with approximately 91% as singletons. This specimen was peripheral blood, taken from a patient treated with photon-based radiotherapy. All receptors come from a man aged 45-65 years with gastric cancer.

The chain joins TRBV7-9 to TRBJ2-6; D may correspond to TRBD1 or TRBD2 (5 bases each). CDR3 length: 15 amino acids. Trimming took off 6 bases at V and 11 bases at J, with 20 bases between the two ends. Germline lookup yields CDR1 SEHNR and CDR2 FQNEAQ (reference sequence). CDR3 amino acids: CASRYPRDPADVLTF. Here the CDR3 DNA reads TGTGCCAGCAGATACCCCAGGGACCCGGCTGACGTCCTGACTTTC.

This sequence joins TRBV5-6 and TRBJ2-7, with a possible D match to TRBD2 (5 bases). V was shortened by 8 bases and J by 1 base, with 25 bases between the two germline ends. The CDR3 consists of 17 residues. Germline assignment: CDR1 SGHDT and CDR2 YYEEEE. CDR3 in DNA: TGTGCCAGTTCGGGCGGAATAACAGAGAGGGTTTCCTACGAGCAGTACTTC. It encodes CASSGGITERVSYEQYF. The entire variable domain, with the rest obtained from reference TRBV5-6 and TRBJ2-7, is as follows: DAGVTQSPTHLIKTRGQQVTLRCSPKSGHDTVSWYQQALGQGPQFIFQYYEEEERQRGNFPDRFSGHQFPNYSSELNVNALLLGDSALYLCASSGGITERVSYEQYFGPGTRLTVT.

The CDR3 nucleotides are TGTGCCAGCAGCGTGGACGGGAACCAGTATGGCTACACCTTC. It encodes CASSVDGNQYGYTF. The chain is built from TRBV9 and TRBJ1-2; D not certain. This CDR3 spans 14 amino acids. Trimming pared 2 bases from V and 5 bases from J, leaving 13 bases between. Germline CDR1 and CDR2: SGDLS and YYNGEE.

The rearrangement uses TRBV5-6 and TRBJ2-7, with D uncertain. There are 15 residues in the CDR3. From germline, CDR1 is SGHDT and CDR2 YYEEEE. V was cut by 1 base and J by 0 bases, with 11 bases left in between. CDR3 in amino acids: CASSLWDLSSYEQYF. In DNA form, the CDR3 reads TGTGCCAGCAGCTTGTGGGATCTTAGCTCCTACGAGCAGTACTTC.

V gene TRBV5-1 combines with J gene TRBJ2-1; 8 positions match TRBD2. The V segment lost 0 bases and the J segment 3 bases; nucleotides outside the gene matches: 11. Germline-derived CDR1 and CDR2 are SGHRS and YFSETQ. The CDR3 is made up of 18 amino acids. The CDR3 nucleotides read TGCGCCAGCAGCTTGGGACTAGCGAGGGGAACAAGCTACAATGAGCAGTTCTTC. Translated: CASSLGLARGTSYNEQFF.

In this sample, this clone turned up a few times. Here the CDR3 DNA reads TGTGCCAGCAGCTTAATGGTAGCGGGAGGGACAGATACGCAGTATTTT. It is translated as CASSLMVAGGTDTQYF. The chain recombines TRBV7-8 with TRBJ2-3; 11 bases agree with TRBD2. Germline V gene sequence: CDR1 SGHVS, CDR2 FQNEAQ. After removal of 2 bases from V and 3 bases from J, the junction contained 4 bases not matched to a gene. The CDR3 contains 16 residues.

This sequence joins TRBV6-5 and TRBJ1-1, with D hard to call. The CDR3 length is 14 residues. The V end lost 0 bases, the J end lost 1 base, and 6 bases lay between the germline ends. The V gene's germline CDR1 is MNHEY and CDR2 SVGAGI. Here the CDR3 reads CASSYSAENTEAFF. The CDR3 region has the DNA TGTGCCAGCAGTTACTCAGCAGAGAACACTGAAGCTTTCTTT.

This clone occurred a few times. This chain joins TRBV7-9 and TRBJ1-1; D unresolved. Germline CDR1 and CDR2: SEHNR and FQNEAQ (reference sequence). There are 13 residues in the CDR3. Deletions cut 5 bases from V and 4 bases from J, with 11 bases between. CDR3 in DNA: TGTGCCAGCAGCCAACTGCAATCCACTGAAGCTTTCTTT. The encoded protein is CASSQLQSTEAFF.

This CDR3 is CASSLTGDVDEQFF. DNA of the CDR3: TGCGCCAGCAGCTTGACAGGGGATGTCGATGAGCAGTTCTTC. The V gene is TRBV5-1, the J gene TRBJ2-1, with 7 bases fitting TRBD1. J gave up 8 bases and V 1 base, and 6 bases lay outside the gene matches. The CDR3 spans 14 residues. Germline V lookup: CDR1 SGHRS, CDR2 YFSETQ.

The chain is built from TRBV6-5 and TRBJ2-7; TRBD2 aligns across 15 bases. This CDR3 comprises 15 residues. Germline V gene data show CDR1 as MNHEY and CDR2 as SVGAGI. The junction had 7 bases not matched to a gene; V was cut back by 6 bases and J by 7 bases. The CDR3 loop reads CASSRGLAGGREQYF. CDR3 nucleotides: TGTGCCAGCAGCCGGGGACTAGCGGGAGGACGAGAGCAGTACTTC.

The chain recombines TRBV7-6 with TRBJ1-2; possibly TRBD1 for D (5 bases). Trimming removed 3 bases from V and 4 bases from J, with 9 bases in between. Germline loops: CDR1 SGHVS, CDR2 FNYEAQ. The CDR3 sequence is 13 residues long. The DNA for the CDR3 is TGTGCCAGCAGCTTGGGGGGAGCCTATGGCTACACCTTC. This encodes CASSLGGAYGYTF.

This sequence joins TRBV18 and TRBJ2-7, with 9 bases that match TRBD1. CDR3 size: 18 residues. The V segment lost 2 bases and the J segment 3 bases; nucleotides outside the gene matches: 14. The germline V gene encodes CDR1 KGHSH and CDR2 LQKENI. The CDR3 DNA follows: TGTGCCAGCTCACCAATCGCTCTAACGGGGACAGGGTACTACGAGCAGTACTTC. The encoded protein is CASSPIALTGTGYYEQYF.

CDR3 in DNA: TGTGCCAGCAGCTTTCTAGCCTCGGAGACCCAGTACTTC. It encodes CASSFLASETQYF. This chain joins TRBV13 and TRBJ2-5; weak D call: TRBD2 (5 bases). The CDR3 totals 13 residues. V lost 3 bases, J lost 5 bases, and 10 bases lay in between. From germline, CDR1 is PRHDT and CDR2 FYEKMQ (reference sequence).

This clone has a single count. In DNA form, the CDR3 reads TGTGCCAGCAGCCCGGGGGCCTACGGTGAGCAGTTCTTC. Translated: CASSPGAYGEQFF. V is TRBV5-4 and J is TRBJ2-1; the D call may be TRBD1 or TRBD2 (6 bases each). The CDR3 spans 13 residues. Trimming shortened V by 4 bases and J by 9 bases, and 14 bases separated the two germline ends. Germline CDR1 is SGHNT and CDR2 is YYREEE (reference sequence). The entire variable domain, with the rest obtained from reference TRBV5-4 and TRBJ2-1, is as follows: ETGVTQSPTHLIKTRGQQVTLRCSSQSGHNTVSWYQQALGQGPQFIFQYYREEENGRGNFPPRFSGLQFPNYSSELNVNALELDDSALYLCASSPGAYGEQFFGPGTRLTVL.

CDR3 loop: CASTWTGPRPSGNTIYF. CDR3 DNA sequence: TGTGCCAGTACCTGGACCGGGCCGCGTCCCTCTGGAAACACCATATATTTT. The chain employs TRBV19 and TRBJ1-3, with D hard to call. CDR3 length: 17 residues. Trimming took 7 bases from V and 0 from J, leaving 19 bases between them. Germline V CDR1 and CDR2: LNHDA, SQIVND (reference sequence).

CDR3 nucleotide sequence: TGTGCCAGTAGTCCTCGACTAGCGGCAATGATCTACGAGCAGTACTTC. Protein product: CASSPRLAAMIYEQYF. The chain recombines TRBV19 with TRBJ2-7, with 9 bases aligning to TRBD2. The junction had 11 bases not matched to a gene; V was cut back by 5 bases and J by 3 bases. The CDR3 has 16 amino acids. Germline-derived CDR1 and CDR2 are LNHDA and SQIVND (reference sequence).